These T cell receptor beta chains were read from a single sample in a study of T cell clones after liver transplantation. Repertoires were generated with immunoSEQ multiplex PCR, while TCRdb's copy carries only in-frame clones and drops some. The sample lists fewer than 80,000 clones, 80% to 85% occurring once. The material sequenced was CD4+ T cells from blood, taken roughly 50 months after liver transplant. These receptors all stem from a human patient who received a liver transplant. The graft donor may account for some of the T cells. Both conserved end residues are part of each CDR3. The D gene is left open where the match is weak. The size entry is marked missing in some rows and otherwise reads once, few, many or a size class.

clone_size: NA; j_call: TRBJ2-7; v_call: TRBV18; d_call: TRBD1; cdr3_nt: TGTGCCAGCTCCCCCCGCCTAGGACAGGGCAACTACGAGCAGTACTTC; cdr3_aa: CASSPRLGQGNYEQYF
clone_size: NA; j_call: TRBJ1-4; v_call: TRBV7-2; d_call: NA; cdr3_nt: TGTGCCAGCAGCTTAGTCAACAATGAAAAACTGTTTTTT; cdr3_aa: CASSLVNNEKLFF
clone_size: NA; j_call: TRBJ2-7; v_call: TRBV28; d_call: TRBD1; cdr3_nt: TGTGCCAGCAGCACCGACAGGGTTGAGTACTTC; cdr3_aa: CASSTDRVEYF
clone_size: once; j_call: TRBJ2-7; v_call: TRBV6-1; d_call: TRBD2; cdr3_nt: TGTGCCAGCAACATAGCGGGGGCCTACGAGCAGTACTTC; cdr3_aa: CASNIAGAYEQYF
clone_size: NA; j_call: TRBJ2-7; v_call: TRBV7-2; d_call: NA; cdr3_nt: TGTGCCAGCAGTCTAACCCGGACCCCCTACTACGAGCAGTACTTC; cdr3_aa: CASSLTRTPYYEQYF
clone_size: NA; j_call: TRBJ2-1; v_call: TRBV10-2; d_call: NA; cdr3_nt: TGCGCCAGCAGTGAGACGGACGGCCCCAACAATGAGCAGTTCTTC; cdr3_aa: CASSETDGPNNEQFF
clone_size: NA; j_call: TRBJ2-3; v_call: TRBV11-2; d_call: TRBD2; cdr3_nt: TGTGCCAGCAGCTCCATAACTAGCGGGGCCCGGACGCAGTATTTT; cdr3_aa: CASSSITSGARTQYF
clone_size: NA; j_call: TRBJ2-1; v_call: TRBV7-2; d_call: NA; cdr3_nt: TGTGCCAGCAGCTCCTCCCTCCGGGACGGGTCCTACAATGAGCAGTTCTTC; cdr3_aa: CASSSSLRDGSYNEQFF
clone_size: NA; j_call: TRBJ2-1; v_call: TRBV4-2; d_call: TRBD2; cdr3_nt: TGTGCCAGCAGCCAAAGCGGGACTAGCGGAAACAATGAGCAGTTCTTC; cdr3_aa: CASSQSGTSGNNEQFF
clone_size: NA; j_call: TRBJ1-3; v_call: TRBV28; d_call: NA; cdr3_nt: TGTGCCAGCAAGATGGGGACCTATGGAAACACCATATATTTT; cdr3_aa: CASKMGTYGNTIYF
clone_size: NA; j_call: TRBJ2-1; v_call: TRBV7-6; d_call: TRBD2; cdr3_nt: TGTGCCAGCAGCTTTTCGGTAGCGGGGGGATACAATGAGCAGTTCTTC; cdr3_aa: CASSFSVAGGYNEQFF
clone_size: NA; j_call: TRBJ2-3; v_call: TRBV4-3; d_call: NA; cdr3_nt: TGCGCCAGCAGCCAAGGGACAACCCCTCCGGGAGTTAGCACAGATACGCAGTATTTT; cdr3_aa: CASSQGTTPPGVSTDTQYF
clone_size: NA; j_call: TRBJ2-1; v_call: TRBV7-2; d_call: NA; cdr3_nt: TGTGCCAGCAGAGCGATCCCGAATGAGCAGTTCTTC; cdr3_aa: CASRAIPNEQFF
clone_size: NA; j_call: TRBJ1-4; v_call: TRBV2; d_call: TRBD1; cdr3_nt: TGTGCCAGCAGTGAGCCAGGGGGCACTGAAAAACTGTTTTTT; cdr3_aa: CASSEPGGTEKLFF
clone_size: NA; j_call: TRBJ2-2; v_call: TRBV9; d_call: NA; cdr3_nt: TGTGCCCGAGAATTCGCGAACACCGGGGAGCTGTTTTTT; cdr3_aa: CAREFANTGELFF
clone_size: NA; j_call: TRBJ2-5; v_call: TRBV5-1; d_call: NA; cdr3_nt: TGCGCCAGCACCAACCCTGGGGGGGCAGAGACCCAGTACTTC; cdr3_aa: CASTNPGGAETQYF
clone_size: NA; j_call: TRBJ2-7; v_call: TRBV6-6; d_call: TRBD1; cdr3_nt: TGTGCCAGCAGTTACTCGTGGGACAGGGCAAACTACGAGCAGTACTTC; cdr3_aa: CASSYSWDRANYEQYF
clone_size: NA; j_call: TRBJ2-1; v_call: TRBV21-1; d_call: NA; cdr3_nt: TGTGCCAGCGGTAGATTGACAGGGGGCGACGTAAATGAGCAGTTCTTC; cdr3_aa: CASGRLTGGDVNEQFF
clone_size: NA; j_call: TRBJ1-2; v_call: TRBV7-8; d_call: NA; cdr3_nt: TGTGCCAGCAGCCCAAGGGGGGGAGCTAACTATGGCTACACCTTC; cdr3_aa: CASSPRGGANYGYTF
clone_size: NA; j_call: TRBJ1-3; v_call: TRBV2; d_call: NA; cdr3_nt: TGTGCCAGCAGTGAATGGGGGCTAAGCTCTGGAAACACCATATATTTT; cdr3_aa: CASSEWGLSSGNTIYF
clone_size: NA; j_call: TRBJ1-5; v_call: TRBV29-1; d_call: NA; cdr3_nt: TGCAGCGTTGGCGAGACCCGGAGCAATCAGCCCCAGCATTTT; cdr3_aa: CSVGETRSNQPQHF
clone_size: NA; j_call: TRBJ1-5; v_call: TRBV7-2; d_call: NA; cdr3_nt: TGTGCCAGCAGCCTGGGGCAGGTCAATCAGCCCCAGCATTTT; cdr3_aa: CASSLGQVNQPQHF
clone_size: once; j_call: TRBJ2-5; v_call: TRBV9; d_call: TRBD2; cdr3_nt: TGTGCCAGCAGCGCGTCCGGGGCTAGCGGGAGGGTTGGAGAGACCCAGTACTTC; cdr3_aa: CASSASGASGRVGETQYF
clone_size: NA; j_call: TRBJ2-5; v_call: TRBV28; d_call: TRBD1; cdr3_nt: TGTGCCAGCAGTCCCCGGGACAGCAAAGAGACCCAGTACTTC; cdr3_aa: CASSPRDSKETQYF
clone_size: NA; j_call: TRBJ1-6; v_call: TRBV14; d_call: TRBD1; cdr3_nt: TGTGCCAGCAGCCAATATACAGGGGTGGCTAATTCACCCCTCCACTTT; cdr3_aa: CASSQYTGVANSPLHF
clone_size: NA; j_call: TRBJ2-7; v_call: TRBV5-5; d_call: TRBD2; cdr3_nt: TGTGCCAGCAGCTTAGCGGGAGGGCCGTTCGAGCAGTACTTC; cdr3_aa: CASSLAGGPFEQYF
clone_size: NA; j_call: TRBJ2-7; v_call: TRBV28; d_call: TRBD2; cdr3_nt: TGTGCCAGCAGTTTAATTTATGGGACTAGCGGGACTTCCTACGAGCAGTACTTC; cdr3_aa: CASSLIYGTSGTSYEQYF
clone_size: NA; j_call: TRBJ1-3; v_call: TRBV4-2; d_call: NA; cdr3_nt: TGTGCCAGCAGCCAAGATGGTGGGGGCTTTACTGGAAACACCATATATTTT; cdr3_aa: CASSQDGGGFTGNTIYF
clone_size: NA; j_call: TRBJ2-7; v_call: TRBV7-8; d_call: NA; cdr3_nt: TGTGCCAGCAGCGAGCGTCGAAACCAGGGATACGAGCAGTACTTC; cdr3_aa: CASSERRNQGYEQYF
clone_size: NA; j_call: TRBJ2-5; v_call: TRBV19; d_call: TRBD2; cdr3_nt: TGTGCTATTACTAGCGGGGGTTGGAAGACCCAGTACTTC; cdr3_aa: CAITSGGWKTQYF
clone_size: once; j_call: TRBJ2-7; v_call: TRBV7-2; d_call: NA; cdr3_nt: TGTGCCAGCAGCTTAAGGACCGCCTCCTACGAGCAGTACTTC; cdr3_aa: CASSLRTASYEQYF
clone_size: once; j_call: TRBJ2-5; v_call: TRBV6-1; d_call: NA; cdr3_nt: TGTGCCAGCGGGCTTACGGAGACCCAGTACTTC; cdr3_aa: CASGLTETQYF
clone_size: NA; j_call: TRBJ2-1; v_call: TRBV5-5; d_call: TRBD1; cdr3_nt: TGTGCCAGCACCAGGGACAGGGCCTACAATGAGCAGTTCTTC; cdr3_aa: CASTRDRAYNEQFF
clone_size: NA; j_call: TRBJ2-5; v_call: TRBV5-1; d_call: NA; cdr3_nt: TGCGCCAGCAGCTTCGGACTTTTATCTAAAGAGACCCAGTACTTC; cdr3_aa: CASSFGLLSKETQYF
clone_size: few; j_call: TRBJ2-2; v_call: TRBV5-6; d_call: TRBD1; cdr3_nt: TGTGCCAGCAGCAAGGACAGGGGGAACACCGGGGAGCTGTTTTTT; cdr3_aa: CASSKDRGNTGELFF
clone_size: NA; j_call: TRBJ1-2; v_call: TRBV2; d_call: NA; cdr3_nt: TGTGCCAGCAGTACAGGGAACTATGGCTACACCTTC; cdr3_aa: CASSTGNYGYTF
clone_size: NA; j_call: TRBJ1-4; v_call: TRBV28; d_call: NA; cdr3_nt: TGTGCCAGCAGGCCATCCGGGACATCGGGTCAACTGTTTTTT; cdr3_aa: CASRPSGTSGQLFF
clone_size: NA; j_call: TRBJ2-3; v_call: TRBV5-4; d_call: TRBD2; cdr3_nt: TGTGCCAGCAGCTTGGTAGCGGGGGGGGATTTAAAGGGCTCAGATACGCAGTATTTT; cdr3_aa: CASSLVAGGDLKGSDTQYF
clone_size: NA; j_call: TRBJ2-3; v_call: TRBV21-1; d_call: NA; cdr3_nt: TGTGCCAGCAGCACACCGGGACCCCTCGCGTTGCATACGCAGTATTTT; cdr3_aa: CASSTPGPLALHTQYF
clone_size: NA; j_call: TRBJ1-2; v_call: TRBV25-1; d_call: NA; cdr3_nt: TGTGCCAGCAGTGAACGGGGCCGCAACTATGGCTACACCTTC; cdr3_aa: CASSERGRNYGYTF
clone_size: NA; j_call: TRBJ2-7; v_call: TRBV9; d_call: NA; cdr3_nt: TGTGCCAGCAGCCCTGGGTCGAGGAGTCACGAGCAGTACTTC; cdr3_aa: CASSPGSRSHEQYF
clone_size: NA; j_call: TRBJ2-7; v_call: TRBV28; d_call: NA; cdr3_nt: TGTGCCAGCAGAGGACCGTTGAGCTCCTACGAGCAGTACTTC; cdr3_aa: CASRGPLSSYEQYF
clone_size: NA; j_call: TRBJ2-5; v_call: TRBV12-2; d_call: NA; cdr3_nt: TGTGCAAGTCTCACAGGCGTCGCGGGGGACTCCCAAGAGACCCAGTACTTC; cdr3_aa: CASLTGVAGDSQETQYF
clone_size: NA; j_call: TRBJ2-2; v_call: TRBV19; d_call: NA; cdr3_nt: TGTGCCAGTAGTGAAAGGGGGCGGGGCGGAAACACCGGGGAGCTGTTTTTT; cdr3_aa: CASSERGRGGNTGELFF
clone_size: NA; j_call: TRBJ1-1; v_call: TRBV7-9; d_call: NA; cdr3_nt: TGTGCCAGCAGCTTCTCAGGGAACACTGAAGCTTTCTTT; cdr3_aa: CASSFSGNTEAFF
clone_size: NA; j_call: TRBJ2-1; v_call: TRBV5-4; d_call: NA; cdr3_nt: TGTGCCAGCAGCTTGGGGGCTAGCAACATGTTCAATGAGCAGTTCTTC; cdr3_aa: CASSLGASNMFNEQFF
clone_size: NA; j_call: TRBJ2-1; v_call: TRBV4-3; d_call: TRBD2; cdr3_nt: TGCGCCAGCAGCCAAAGGACTAGCGGGGGCACCGAGCAGTTCTTC; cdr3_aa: CASSQRTSGGTEQFF
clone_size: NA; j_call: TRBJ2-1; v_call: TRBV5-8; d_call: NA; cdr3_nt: TGTGCCAGCAGCTTGGGGTCAAGCTCCTACAATGAGCAGTTCTTC; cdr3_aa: CASSLGSSSYNEQFF
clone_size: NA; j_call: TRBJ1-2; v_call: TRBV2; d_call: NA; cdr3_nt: TGTGCCAGCAGTGATCGCCAGGAAGGAAATGGCTACACCTTC; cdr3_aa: CASSDRQEGNGYTF
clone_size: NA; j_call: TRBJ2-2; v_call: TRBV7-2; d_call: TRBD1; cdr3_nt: TGTGCCAGCAGCTTAGGACAGGGGGCAATCGGGGAGCTGTTTTTT; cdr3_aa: CASSLGQGAIGELFF
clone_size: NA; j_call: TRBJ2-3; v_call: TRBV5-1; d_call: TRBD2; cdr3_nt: TGCGCCAGCAGCTCTGGGACTACGGGCACAGATACGCAGTATTTT; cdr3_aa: CASSSGTTGTDTQYF
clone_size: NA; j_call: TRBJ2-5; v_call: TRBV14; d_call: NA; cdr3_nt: TGTGCCAGCAGCCTCGGTGGCGGAGGGCTGAGGTTTCCAGAGGCCCAGTACTTC; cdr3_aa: CASSLGGGGLRFPEAQYF
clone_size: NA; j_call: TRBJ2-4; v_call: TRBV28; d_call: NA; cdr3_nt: TGTGCCAGCAGTGACAGGTACAAAAACATTCAGTACTTC; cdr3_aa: CASSDRYKNIQYF
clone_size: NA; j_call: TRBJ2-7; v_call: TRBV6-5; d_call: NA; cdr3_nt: TGTGCCAGCACTCGCGGGAACTCCTACGAGCAGTACTTC; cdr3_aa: CASTRGNSYEQYF
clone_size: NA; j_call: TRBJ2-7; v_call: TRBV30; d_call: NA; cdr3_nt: TGTGCCTGGACCCATACGGGCTACTCCTACGAGCAGTACTTC; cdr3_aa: CAWTHTGYSYEQYF
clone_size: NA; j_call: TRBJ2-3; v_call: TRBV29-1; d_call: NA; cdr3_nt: TGCAGCGTTGGGAGGGCCTCAGATACGCAGTATTTT; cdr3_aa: CSVGRASDTQYF
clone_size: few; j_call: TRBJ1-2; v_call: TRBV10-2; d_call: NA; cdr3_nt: TGCGCCAGCAGTCCAGACAGTGACTATGGCTACACCTTC; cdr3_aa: CASSPDSDYGYTF